The source of this T cell receptor (beta chain) is a study of blood T cell repertoires in COVID-19. Background on the study: Sample material is recorded as cDNA or gDNA derived from T cells, B-cell-depleted T cells, or PBMCs.

The CDR3 totals 14 residues. Between the trimmed V and J ends, which lost 0 bases and 4 bases, there was a span of 7 bases. Germline V gene lookup returns CDR1 WSHSY and CDR2 SAAADI. Method: immunoSEQ multiplex PCR; TCRdb's copy keeps in-frame clones and lacks some. The table shows about 240,000 clones, with about 80% occurring only once. This clone was seen once. This TCR derives from a woman over 75 with acute or convalescent COVID-19. J is TRBJ1-5 and V is TRBV10-2; TRBD1 is a possible D gene (5 bases). Sequenced: peripheral blood. CDR3 sequence (DNA): TGCGCCAGCAGTGAGTCGTCAGGGAATCAGCCCCAGCATTTT. It yields the protein CASSESSGNQPQHF.